This T cell receptor beta chain is drawn from a study of CD8 T cells in ankylosing spondylitis. Study-level findings and limits: Among TCR beta sequences, a motif of eight highly homologous variants appeared characteristic of ankylosing spondylitis blood. The disease-linked clones had a CD8+ phenotype and low blood frequencies.

This clonotype was recorded a few times. What it binds is not known. This CDR3 has 18 amino acids. Unmatched junction bases numbered 13, after V lost 2 bases and J lost 6 bases. Preparation of TCR beta libraries was done by quantitative 5'-RACE with molecular barcodes. Each CDR3 protein gets one entry after TCRdb re-called the 5' RACE reads with MiXCR. Among 670,000 or so distinct CDR3 sequences, under 20% were seen once, and the ten largest hold around 19%. J is TRBJ2-2 and V is TRBV12-3 or TRBV12-4, with 9 bases identical to TRBD1. What was sequenced was blood, either unsorted or a sorted T cell fraction (not recorded which). This receptor was identified in a male donor with ankylosing spondylitis. Here the CDR3 reads CASSLSAGWDRVPGELFF. Written as DNA, the CDR3 is TGTGCCAGCAGTTTATCTGCTGGGTGGGACAGGGTCCCCGGGGAGCTGTTTTTT.